This is a list of T cell receptor beta chains from one sample in a study of PD-L1 blockade in urothelial cancer. Method: immunoSEQ multiplex PCR; TCRdb's copy keeps in-frame clones and lacks some. Seen here are 100,000 to 150,000 clones, around 86% observed once, and the top ten hold roughly 2.6%. Sequences were derived from PBMCs, sampled around atezolizumab (anti-PD-L1) treatment. The origin of the receptors is a man in his forties or fifties with urothelial cancer. Each CDR3 is given with its conserved first and last residue. A D gene is named only where the DNA matches it firmly. Some rows have no size entry. The others give once, few or many, or a class for an expanded clone.

CDR3 DNA	CDR3 protein	V gene	J gene	clone size	D gene
TGTGCCAGCAGACGGCGGGAAACTAGCACAGATACGCAGTATTTT	CASRRRETSTDTQYF	TRBV27	TRBJ2-3	NA	NA
TGTGCCAGCAGTAGGACGGGGGGAGACTATGGCTACACCTTC	CASSRTGGDYGYTF	TRBV6-4	TRBJ1-2	NA	NA
TGTGCCAGCAGTTTAGCCGGGACAGGTTCCTACAATGAGCAGTTCTTC	CASSLAGTGSYNEQFF	TRBV28	TRBJ2-1	NA	TRBD1
TGTGCCAGCTCCTCCGGAGGGAGCACTGAAGCTTTCTTT	CASSSGGSTEAFF	TRBV28	TRBJ1-1	NA	NA
TGTGCCAGCACCGGGCCTCGGGGCTATGGCTACACCTTC	CASTGPRGYGYTF	TRBV6-5	TRBJ1-2	NA	NA
TGTGCCAGTAGTTTCCTAGACACCGGGGAGCTGTTTTTT	CASSFLDTGELFF	TRBV19	TRBJ2-2	NA	NA
TGTGCCAGCAGCAAGGGACTAGCGAGAACCGGGGAGCTGTTTTTT	CASSKGLARTGELFF	TRBV7-6	TRBJ2-2	NA	TRBD2
TGTGCCAGCAGTATAGGGACAGGGGGAGCTGCTTTCTTT	CASSIGTGGAAFF	TRBV28	TRBJ1-1	NA	TRBD1
TGTGCCAGCAGCTTAGCGATCGGGGGGGTGGGAAACACCATATATTTT	CASSLAIGGVGNTIYF	TRBV7-8	TRBJ1-3	NA	NA
TGTGCCAGCAGCCCCGGGAGCTACAATGAGCAGTTCTTC	CASSPGSYNEQFF	TRBV7-2	TRBJ2-1	NA	NA
TGTGCCAGCAGTTTTCCTACAGGGGGCGTTCTTGGCTACACCTTC	CASSFPTGGVLGYTF	TRBV28	TRBJ1-2	NA	TRBD1
TGTGCCAGCAGTCCCCGGACAGGGGGCGGCTATGGCTACACCTTC	CASSPRTGGGYGYTF	TRBV28	TRBJ1-2	NA	TRBD1
TGTGCCAGCTCACCACAAACCCGTGGGCCGAACACTGAAGCTTTCTTT	CASSPQTRGPNTEAFF	TRBV18	TRBJ1-1	NA	NA
TGTGCCAGCAGCTTATCGCAGGTCCCTGGAAACACCATATATTTT	CASSLSQVPGNTIYF	TRBV7-9	TRBJ1-3	NA	NA
TGTGCCAGCAGCGTAAAGACCGCCAGGGACACTGAAGCTTTCTTT	CASSVKTARDTEAFF	TRBV9	TRBJ1-1	NA	NA
TGTGCCAGATTACACCTCAAGCGAACGAACACCGGGGAGCTGTTTTTT	CARLHLKRTNTGELFF	TRBV5-3	TRBJ2-2	NA	NA
TGCGCCAGCAGCCAGGCTAGCTTTAGGAACGAGCAGTACTTC	CASSQASFRNEQYF	TRBV4-1	TRBJ2-7	few	NA
TGTGCCAGCAGCCCTTGGACTAGCGGGAGCCGACGGGATACGCAGTATTTT	CASSPWTSGSRRDTQYF	TRBV11-2	TRBJ2-3	NA	TRBD2
TGTGCCAGCAGTGCGGGACAGGGATTGGGTACACCAGATACGCAGTATTTT	CASSAGQGLGTPDTQYF	TRBV28	TRBJ2-3	NA	TRBD1